This TCR beta chain was captured in a study of metastatic and nonmetastatic thyroid tumors. Study overall: Both malignant and benign thyroid patients supplied peripheral blood and tumor or nodule tissue samples, across which the repertoires of these patients were then compared.

Every patient underwent thyroid surgery untreated. Using MiXCR, TCRdb reanalyzed the PCR reads. The table lists over 50,000 clones, 25% to 35% of them singletons. Germline V gives CDR1 LNHDA, CDR2 SQIVND (reference sequence). This CDR3 comprises 13 residues. Trimming left V 11 bases short and J 2 bases short, with 13 bases between. This clone has just a few counts. The TCR comes from a female donor with papillary thyroid cancer or a benign thyroid nodule (not recorded which). Some clones in this sample may be carry-over from other donors' samples. The gene calls are TRBV19 and TRBJ1-5; D gene ambiguous. Sequences were obtained from blood. The CDR3 here is CASSVEGNQPQHF. Here the CDR3 DNA reads TGTGCCTCGTCTGTGGAAGGCAATCAGCCCCAGCATTTT.